This T cell receptor beta chain was recorded in a study of shared clonotypes between healthy human individuals. General study results and limits: Rarefaction indicated that sorted-subset sequencing remained incomplete although depth was large.

Here immunoSEQ multiplex PCR was the method, and the copy in TCRdb shows in-frame clones only, minus some. This sample carries around 2,000,000 clones, approximately 95% of them seen once, and the ten largest clones take more than 0.1%. This CDR3 has 15 amino acids. Trimming removed 6 bases from V and 0 bases from J, with 9 bases in between. The germline gives CDR1 SNHLY, CDR2 FYNNEI. In this sample, this clone turned up once. Antigen specificity is unknown. Sequenced: naive CD4+ T cells sorted from blood. Subset here: CD45RA+ positively selected. This clonotype was obtained from a young man in good health. V usage is TRBV2 and J usage is TRBJ1-6; D is unclear. CDR3: CASRDQSSYNSPLHF. For the CDR3, the DNA is TGTGCCAGCAGGGATCAGAGCTCCTATAATTCACCCCTCCACTTT.